This T cell receptor (beta chain) derives from a study of CD8 T cells in ankylosing spondylitis. Study-wide results and limits: What seemed typical of ankylosing spondylitis blood was a TCR beta motif built from about 8 highly homologous variants.

To note about this clonotype: Its antigen is not known.

Germline V lookup: CDR1 LGHDT, CDR2 YNNKEL (reference sequence). This CDR3 spans 20 amino acids. V shed 4 bases and J shed 1 base, with 27 bases lying between them. Quantitative 5'-RACE was performed with molecular barcodes, and it yielded the TCR beta libraries. Each CDR3 protein gets one entry after TCRdb re-called the 5' RACE reads with MiXCR. Among roughly 220,000 distinct CDR3 sequences listed, 8% to 11% were seen once. The chain carries TRBV3-1 and TRBJ2-3, with D uncertain. The TCR comes from a male donor with ankylosing spondylitis or in good health (not recorded which). Sequences were obtained from blood, either unsorted or a sorted T cell fraction (not recorded which). CDR3 amino acids: CASSPDGSASLTVGTDTQYF. The DNA of the CDR3 is TGTGCCAGCAGCCCCGACGGTTCCGCGAGTTTGACTGTGGGCACAGATACGCAGTATTTT.